The 11 T cell receptor beta chains reported below all come from one sample, sequenced in a study of monozygotic twins with inflammatory bowel disease. TCRdb re-analyzed the 5' RACE reads; it lists each CDR3 protein once, without DNA. The table lists about 160,000 distinct CDR3 sequences. The specimen sequenced was blood. All receptors derive from a human donor with ulcerative colitis or Crohn's disease, or a healthy co-twin of an affected twin (not recorded which).

The chain employs TRBV29-1 and TRBJ1-1; TCRdb calls TRBD1, which cannot be checked without DNA. The CDR3 consists of 12 residues. Germline CDR1 is SQVTM and CDR2 is ANQGSEA. The CDR3 here is CSTGGMNTEAFF.

The rearrangement joins TRBV9 to TRBJ2-1; TCRdb's D call, TRBD1, is unchecked because there is no DNA. This CDR3 has 12 residues. Germline V CDR1 and CDR2: SGDLS, YYNGEE. CDR3 sequence: CASSALGTEQFF. Based on the CDR3 plus reference TRBV9 and TRBJ2-1, the full variable domain is DSGVTQTPKHLITATGQRVTLRCSPRSGDLSVYWYQQSLDQGLQFLIQYYNGEERAKGNILERFSAQQFPDLHSELNLSSLELGDSALYFCASSALGTEQFFGPGTRLTVL.

V and J are TRBV28 and TRBJ2-3; there is no DNA to check the TCRdb D call of TRBD1. Germline V gene sequence: CDR1 MDHEN, CDR2 SYDVKM. The CDR3 runs to 14 residues. CDR3 residues: CASSLDRKIDTQYF.

This sequence joins TRBV27 and TRBJ2-2; absent DNA, TCRdb's TRBD2 call cannot be checked. The CDR3 is made up of 19 amino acids. Germline V gives CDR1 MNHEY, CDR2 SMNVEV (reference sequence). This CDR3 is CASSLYRLLAGENTGELFF.

The rearrangement uses TRBV28 and TRBJ2-1; the TCRdb D gene call, TRBD1, has no DNA to confirm it. Germline V gene lookup returns CDR1 MDHEN and CDR2 SYDVKM. This CDR3 contains 17 residues. This CDR3 is CASRFAPFAGAYNEQFF. The full variable domain, rest sourced from reference TRBV28 and TRBJ2-1, is DVKVTQSSRYLVKRTGEKVFLECVQDMDHENMFWYRQDPGLGLRLIYFSYDVKMKEKGDIPEGYSVSREKKERFSLILESASTNQTSMYLCASRFAPFAGAYNEQFFGPGTRLTVL.

The rearrangement links TRBV15 to TRBJ2-7; TCRdb indicates TRBD2, and absent DNA this call remains unverified. CDR1 and CDR2 (germline): LNHNV, YYDKDF (reference sequence). The CDR3 covers 17 residues. CDR3 protein: CATSRDLASGRGYEQYF.

V is TRBV5-4 and J is TRBJ2-1; TCRdb selects TRBD1, and the lack of DNA leaves this call unchecked. The CDR3 is 15 amino acids. CDR1 and CDR2 from the germline V gene are SGHNT and YYREEE (reference sequence). CDR3 residues: CASSFRTGENNEQFF.

The rearrangement joins TRBV3-1 to TRBJ2-7. This CDR3 has 12 residues. Germline V lookup: CDR1 LGHDT, CDR2 YNNKEL (reference sequence). CDR3 sequence: CASSLTLSEQYF.

The V and J genes are TRBV5-1 and TRBJ2-5; the D call from TCRdb, TRBD1, cannot be confirmed without DNA. CDR1 and CDR2 from the germline V gene are SGHRS and YFSETQ. The CDR3 extends over 16 amino acids. The CDR3: CASSLEGTGNKETQYF.

The gene calls are TRBV10-2 and TRBJ1-1; lacking DNA, the TRBD1 call made by TCRdb goes unchecked. The CDR3 has 13 amino acids. From germline, CDR1 is WSHSY and CDR2 SAAADI. CDR3 loop: CASRQVQGTEAFF.

The chain uses TRBV24-1 and TRBJ2-7; TCRdb picks TRBD1, but there is no DNA to check that call. CDR1 KGHDR and CDR2 SFDVKD come from the germline V gene. This CDR3 contains 15 residues. The CDR3 loop reads CATSDTKQGDYEQYF.